Listed below are T cell receptor beta chains from one sample, sequenced in a study of T cells after yellow fever vaccination. From the 5' RACE reads, TCRdb called clonotypes with MiXCR, one entry per CDR3 protein. The profile shows a few hundred thousand distinct CDR3 sequences, 17% of them singletons. The sample here was PBMCs, taken about 5 days after the first yellow fever vaccination. These TCRs come from a man aged 18 to 30 who received the YFV17D yellow fever vaccine. Each CDR3 is given with its conserved first and last residue. The D gene is left open where the match is weak.

j_call d_call v_call cdr3_aa
TRBJ1-2 TRBD1 TRBV29-1 CSVRTGVDGYTF
TRBJ1-4 NA TRBV12-3/TRBV12-4 CASSLFGGDEKLFF
TRBJ1-1 NA TRBV10-3 CAISQHTNTEAFF
TRBJ2-1 TRBD1 TRBV12-3/TRBV12-4 CASRPPIRTGIYNEQFF
TRBJ1-3 TRBD1 TRBV7-2 CASQTGLGNTIYF
TRBJ2-5 TRBD2 TRBV7-3 CASSPGPGGLETQYF
TRBJ2-1 NA TRBV10-3 CATGVSYNEQFF
TRBJ1-6 NA TRBV6-2/TRBV6-3 CASNPFGGALWNSPLHF
TRBJ2-2 NA TRBV20-1 CSVRQSNTGELFF
TRBJ2-3 TRBD2 TRBV3-1 CASSQARSLLAGAADTQYF
TRBJ1-6 TRBD1 TRBV18 CASSPTTGGQGRGSPLHF
TRBJ2-3 NA TRBV20-1 CSASQDTQYF
TRBJ1-3 NA TRBV3-1 CASSLYAGKSGNTIYF
TRBJ2-1 TRBD2 TRBV2 CASEIPGLGIDEQFF
TRBJ2-3 NA TRBV4-1 CASSQEMFPSLSSTDTQYF
TRBJ2-5 NA TRBV5-1 CASSLAPSQETQYF
TRBJ1-1 NA TRBV5-1 CASSLQRTNTEAFF
TRBJ2-1 TRBD2 TRBV28 CASSFSGGSNEQFF
TRBJ1-4 NA TRBV4-3 CASSQDPGYEKLFF
TRBJ2-1 NA TRBV4-1 CASSQDPSGSSYNEQFF
TRBJ1-1 NA TRBV7-9 CASSLLWGTEAFF
TRBJ1-2 TRBD1 TRBV12-3/TRBV12-4 CASSLASGGHYGYTF
TRBJ2-4 TRBD1 TRBV4-3 CASSQGRTGRGNIQYF
TRBJ1-3 NA TRBV12-3/TRBV12-4 CASSLGGISTGNTIYF
TRBJ1-1 NA TRBV7-2 CASSLAGNQNTEAFF
TRBJ2-3 NA TRBV12-3/TRBV12-4 CASSFDFAGTSTDTQYF
TRBJ2-3 TRBD2 TRBV10-3 CAISERRTSGASTDTQYF
TRBJ2-5 NA TRBV5-4 CASSLPRQETQYF
TRBJ1-2 NA TRBV5-1 CASSQDTSYGYTF
TRBJ2-1 TRBD1 TRBV10-3 CAIRKGQDFSNEQFF
TRBJ1-6 NA TRBV6-2/TRBV6-3 CASTQGRSLHF
TRBJ2-5 NA TRBV9 CASSVSPTDLQETQYF
TRBJ1-5 NA TRBV4-2 CPSSQGSNQPQHF
TRBJ1-1 NA TRBV20-1 CSAVPGTEAFF
TRBJ2-3 TRBD2 TRBV4-3 CASQGVVAGGLSTDTQYF
TRBJ2-7 TRBD1 TRBV6-2/TRBV6-3 CASALGQASYEQYF
TRBJ2-5 TRBD2 TRBV15 CATSRDTGWTSRETQYF
TRBJ1-1 NA TRBV5-1 CASRRRHDVSEAFF
TRBJ2-7 TRBD1 TRBV6-5 CASSYGTGSDEQYF
TRBJ2-7 NA TRBV6-2/TRBV6-3 CASSSLGSSYEQYF
TRBJ1-3 NA TRBV6-5 CASSYSAISGNTIYF
TRBJ2-2 NA TRBV5-1 CASSLVQRTGELFF
TRBJ2-3 NA TRBV12-3/TRBV12-4 CASTRDFSDTQYF
TRBJ2-2 TRBD2 TRBV6-1 CASSQRGGRTGELFF
TRBJ2-1 TRBD2 TRBV5-6 CASSLDGGGPSYNEQFF
TRBJ2-5 TRBD2 TRBV2 CASSDIGLAGVQETQYF
TRBJ2-1 TRBD1 TRBV18 CASSRQGAGYYNEQFF